The clone carrying this T cell receptor (beta chain) was observed a few times. The source of the sample is a study of T-cell memory formation after mild COVID-19. Study-level information: Largely, TCR clusters stayed within a single donor.

Trimming at V came to 2 bases and at J to 9 bases, leaving 9 bases not matched to a gene. The CDR3 contains 17 residues. The germline CDR1 and CDR2 sequences are SEHNR and FQNEAQ (reference sequence). From the 5' RACE reads, TCRdb called clonotypes with MiXCR, one entry per CDR3 protein. This table has roughly 400,000 distinct CDR3 sequences, roughly 26% appearing once. The source material was PBMCs or a T cell subset sorted from them (not recorded which). The TCR sequence derives from an adult woman who had mild COVID-19 (a few samples of this study predate the infection). Cell type and time point are not known. V and J are TRBV7-9 and TRBJ2-1, with TRBD2 identical over 14 bases. This CDR3 is CASSLKPGLAGAFEQFF. CDR3 sequence (DNA): TGTGCCAGCAGCTTAAAACCGGGACTAGCGGGAGCTTTTGAGCAGTTCTTC.